This paragraph covers one T cell receptor beta chain sequence. V lost 3 bases, J lost 0 bases, and 13 bases lay in between. Germline CDR1 SGHDT, CDR2 YYEEEE. This CDR3 region has 15 residues. TCRdb re-derived calls from the RT-PCR reads in MiXCR, one entry per CDR3 protein. The repertoire holds 650,000 to 800,000 distinct CDR3 sequences, with 12% to 15% as singletons. This chain joins TRBV5-6 and TRBJ2-7; possible D gene TRBD1, 5 bases. This receptor was taken from a female donor in good health, serving as a healthy control. Sequenced sample: memory CD4+ T cells from blood. CDR3 in amino acids: CASSSRGSLSYEQYF. The CDR3 bases are TGTGCCAGCAGCTCAAGGGGCAGCCTCTCCTACGAGCAGTACTTC.